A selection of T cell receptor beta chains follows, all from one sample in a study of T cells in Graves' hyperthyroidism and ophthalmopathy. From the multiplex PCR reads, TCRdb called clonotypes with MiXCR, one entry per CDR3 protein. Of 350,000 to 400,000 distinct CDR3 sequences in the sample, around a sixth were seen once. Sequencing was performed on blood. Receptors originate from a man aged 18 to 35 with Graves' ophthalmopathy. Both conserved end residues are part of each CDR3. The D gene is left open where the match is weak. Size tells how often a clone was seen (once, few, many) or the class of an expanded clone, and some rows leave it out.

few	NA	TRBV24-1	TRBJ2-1	TGTGCCACCAGTGATTCGGCTATTCTTGAGCAGTTCTTC	CATSDSAILEQFF
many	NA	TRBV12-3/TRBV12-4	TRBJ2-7	TGTGCCAGCAGCTCTCTCTCTGCGGGGGCGGGCTACGAGCAGTACTTC	CASSSLSAGAGYEQYF
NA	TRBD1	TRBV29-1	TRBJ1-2	TGCAGCGTGGCCGGGACAGGTGATGGCTACACCTTC	CSVAGTGDGYTF
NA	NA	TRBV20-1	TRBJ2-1	TGCAGTGCTAGGGCAGGGCCCACCGGCGGGGATGAGCAGTTCTTC	CSARAGPTGGDEQFF
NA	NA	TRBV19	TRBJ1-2	TGTGCCAGTAGTATGACGGACAGCGGCATACCGCGGGGCTACACCTTC	CASSMTDSGIPRGYTF
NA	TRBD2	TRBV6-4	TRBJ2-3	TGTGCCAGCAGTGAACTAGCGGGGGGGCCTGGAGATACGCAGTATTTT	CASSELAGGPGDTQYF
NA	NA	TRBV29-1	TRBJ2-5	TGCAGCGCCCGGGACACCCCGACAGAGACCCAGTACTTC	CSARDTPTETQYF
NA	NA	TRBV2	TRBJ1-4	TGTGCCAGCAGGGATCTTAATGAAAAACTGTTTTTT	CASRDLNEKLFF
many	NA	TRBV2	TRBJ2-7	TGTGCCAGCAGGTTGGGACCCAATATTATCTACGAGCAGTACTTC	CASRLGPNIIYEQYF
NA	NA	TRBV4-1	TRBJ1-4	TGCGCCAGCAGCCAAGTTACCTCAACTAATGAAAAACTGTTTTTT	CASSQVTSTNEKLFF
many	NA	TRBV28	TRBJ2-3	TGTGCCAGCAGTTTGCGCAGGGCCGGGACAGATACGCAGTATTTT	CASSLRRAGTDTQYF
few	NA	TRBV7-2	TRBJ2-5	TGTGCCAGCAGGTCAGCGTACCAAGAGACCCAGTACTTC	CASRSAYQETQYF
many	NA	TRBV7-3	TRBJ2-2	TGTGCCAGCAGCTTAAGGCCGCGGGGCACCGGGGAGCTGTTTTTT	CASSLRPRGTGELFF
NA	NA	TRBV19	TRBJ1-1	TGTGCCAGTAGTAAGGTTTCCGTGGCTTTCTTT	CASSKVSVAFF
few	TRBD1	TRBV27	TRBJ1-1	TGTGCCAGCAGCAGCTGGGCAGGGGGCACAGCTTTCTTT	CASSSWAGGTAFF
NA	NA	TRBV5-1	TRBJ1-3	TGCGCCAGCAGCTTCGACTTGACCGGGAGGAACACCATATATTTT	CASSFDLTGRNTIYF
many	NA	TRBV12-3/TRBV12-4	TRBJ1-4	TGTGCCAGCAGCTTACGGGCCTTTAATGAAAAACTGTTTTTT	CASSLRAFNEKLFF
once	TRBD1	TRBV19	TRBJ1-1	TGTGCCACCACAGGGGGGTACACTGAAGCTTTCTTT	CATTGGYTEAFF
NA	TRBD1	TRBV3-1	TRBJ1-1	TGTGCCAGCAGTCTCGGACAGGGGAGACCTTTCTTT	CASSLGQGRPFF
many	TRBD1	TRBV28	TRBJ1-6	TGTGCCAGCAGTCCCGGGACAGGGGCCTCACCCCTCCACTTT	CASSPGTGASPLHF
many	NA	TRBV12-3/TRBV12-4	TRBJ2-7	TGTGCCAGCAGTTTTGGGTCTTCGAGCTACGAGCAGTACTTC	CASSFGSSSYEQYF
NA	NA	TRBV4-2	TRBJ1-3	TGTGCCAGCAGCCAAGCGATGGTCCTTTCCGGAAACACCATATATTTT	CASSQAMVLSGNTIYF